Below are 20 T cell receptor beta chains sequenced from a single sample in a study of identical twins. TCRdb reprocessed the 5' RACE reads via MiXCR and lists one record per CDR3 protein. The sample has hundreds of thousands of distinct CDR3 sequences; approximately 7% are singletons. The same sample was also studied in work on yellow fever vaccine responses in identical twins.

Sequencing was performed on memory (CD45RO+) T cells sorted from blood. Source of these receptors: a young woman in good health.

This clonotype was seen only a few times. CDR3 bases: TGTGCCAGCAGTGAGGCTGCCAATTCACCCCTCCACTTT. This gives the protein CASSEAANSPLHF. This chain joins TRBV25-1 and TRBJ1-6, with D unclear. Per the germline V gene, CDR1 is MGHDK and CDR2 is SYGVNS. The CDR3 consists of 13 residues. The germline V and J ends were trimmed by 3 bases and 7 bases, with 7 bases remaining between them. The variable domain in full, with the rest retrieved from reference TRBV25-1 and TRBJ1-6, is EADIYQTPRYLVIGTGKKITLECSQTMGHDKMYWYQQDPGMELHLIHYSYGVNSTEKGDLSSESTVSRIRTEHFPLTLESARPSHTSQYLCASSEAANSPLHFGNGTRLTVT.

This clonotype has a handful of counts. The V gene is TRBV29-1, the J gene TRBJ2-3, with 7 bases lining up with TRBD2. CDR1 and CDR2 (germline): SQVTM, ANQGSEA. CDR3 length equals 12 residues. V was pared by 4 bases and J by 4 bases, with 2 bases of the junction left unmatched. CDR3 residues: CSVVRGADTQYF. For the CDR3, the DNA is TGCAGCGTTGTACGGGGGGCAGATACGCAGTATTTT.

The CDR3: CSATAPTGFSGNTIYF. CDR3 DNA: TGCAGTGCTACGGCCCCTACAGGGTTCTCTGGAAACACCATATATTTT. V usage is TRBV20-1 and J usage is TRBJ1-3; D may be TRBD1 (6 bases). CDR3 length: 16 amino acids. Germline CDR1 reads DFQATT; CDR2 reads SNEGSKA (reference sequence). Trimming took off 4 bases at V and 0 bases at J, with 16 bases between the two ends.

The gene calls are TRBV6-1 and TRBJ1-5; no clear D gene. Between the trimmed V and J ends, which lost 1 base and 6 bases, there was a span of 7 bases. Germline V gene lookup returns CDR1 MNHNS and CDR2 SASEGT. CDR3 length: 13 residues. CDR3 loop: CASSEDSGQPQHF. The CDR3 nucleotides read TGTGCCAGCAGTGAAGATAGCGGTCAGCCCCAGCATTTT.

This clonotype was seen many times. The chain combines TRBV28 with TRBJ2-3; 7 nucleotides line up with TRBD2. Germline CDR1 MDHEN, CDR2 SYDVKM. Trimming took 2 bases from V and 4 from J; bases not matched to a gene: 3. The length of the CDR3 is 14 residues. CDR3 residues: CASSLRGRSDTQYF. CDR3 nucleotide sequence: TGTGCCAGCAGTTTACGCGGGAGATCAGATACGCAGTATTTT.

This clonotype was detected ten times or more. The rearrangement uses TRBV2 and TRBJ1-3; no firm D call. V lost 3 bases and J lost 0, with 9 bases in between. Germline CDR1 is SNHLY and CDR2 is FYNNEI. This CDR3 is built from 15 residues. The DNA of the CDR3 is TGTGCCAGCAGTGAGGGGTTAAACTCTGGAAACACCATATATTTT. Translation: CASSEGLNSGNTIYF.

This clonotype was observed a handful of times. The chain is built from TRBV7-9 and TRBJ1-6; D ambiguous. The germline V gene encodes CDR1 SEHNR and CDR2 FQNEAQ (reference sequence). The CDR3 runs to 15 residues. V was trimmed by 5 bases and J by 2 bases, leaving 10 bases between them. The CDR3 coding sequence is TGTGCCAGCAGCACCCTTGGGGCCTATAATTCACCCCTCCACTTT. Protein product: CASSTLGAYNSPLHF.

This chain joins TRBV28 and TRBJ2-5, with 7 bases lining up with TRBD1. From germline, CDR1 is MDHEN and CDR2 SYDVKM. The CDR3 totals 14 residues. V was clipped by 6 bases and J by 1 base; unmatched bases: 5. The CDR3 region is CASRPNRGQETQYF. The CDR3, as DNA: TGTGCCAGCAGACCGAACAGGGGCCAAGAGACCCAGTACTTC.

There are a few counts of this clonotype. This chain uses TRBV4-1 with TRBJ2-1; 10 nucleotides match TRBD1. Germline CDR1 and CDR2: MGHRA and YSYEKL. The CDR3 is 16 residues long. Losses at the gene ends were 4 bases for V and 2 bases for J; bases not matched to a gene: 5. The CDR3 loop reads CASSRSGTGAYNEQFF. CDR3 nucleotide sequence: TGCGCCAGCAGCCGATCCGGGACAGGGGCCTACAATGAGCAGTTCTTC.

This clonotype was found a few times. The chain recombines TRBV20-1 with TRBJ2-1; D gene uncertain. Germline CDR1 and CDR2: DFQATT and SNEGSKA (reference sequence). Trimming cost V 3 bases and J 4 bases, with 7 bases left between them. The CDR3 has 12 residues. This CDR3 is CSASDVYNEQFF. The DNA for the CDR3 is TGCAGTGCTAGCGACGTATACAATGAGCAGTTCTTC.

This clonotype was detected ten times or more. The CDR3 sequence: CASSPTVAGGNEQYF. The DNA of the CDR3 is TGTGCCAGCAGTCCAACCGTCGCGGGAGGGAACGAGCAGTACTTC. The rearrangement uses TRBV12-3 or TRBV12-4 and TRBJ2-7; 9 bases agree with TRBD2. The CDR3 length is 15 residues. Trimming cost V 5 bases and J 5 bases; bases outside gene matches: 10.

The table lists this clonotype with a few counts. Written as DNA, the CDR3 is TGTGCCAGCAGCTTAGCGTTTTTTAGTTACGAGCAGTACTTC. Translated: CASSLAFFSYEQYF. The genes are TRBV7-2 and TRBJ2-7; D ambiguous. V lost 0 bases and J 4 bases, leaving 10 bases between the germline ends. Per the germline V gene, CDR1 is SGHTA and CDR2 is FQGNSA. The CDR3 contains 14 residues. Full variable domain (remainder filled in from reference TRBV7-2 and TRBJ2-7): GAGVSQSPSNKVTEKGKDVELRCDPISGHTALYWYRQSLGQGLEFLIYFQGNSAPDKSGLPSDRFSAERTGGSVSTLTIQRTQQEDSAVYLCASSLAFFSYEQYFGPGTRLTVT.

This clonotype was counted between two and nine times. V usage is TRBV7-9 and J usage is TRBJ2-7; D perhaps matches TRBD2 (5 bases). V lost 4 bases and J 7 bases, leaving 14 bases between the germline ends. The CDR3 length is 13 residues. The germline gives CDR1 SEHNR, CDR2 FQNEAQ (reference sequence). The DNA for the CDR3 is TGTGCCAGCAGCTACCGGACTCTTGGGGAGCAGTACTTC. Its translation: CASSYRTLGEQYF.

There are many counts of this clonotype. The chain carries TRBV11-2 and TRBJ1-1, with D perhaps matching TRBD1 (6 bases). V was pared by 5 bases and J by 7 bases, with 14 bases between. The germline V gene has CDR1 SGHAT and CDR2 FQNNGV. CDR3 size: 13 residues. The CDR3 nucleotides are TGTGCCAGCAGCGGGGGCCACTCTATTGAAGCTTTCTTT. Amino acids: CASSGGHSIEAFF.

This clonotype was seen a handful of times. The chain carries TRBV11-2 and TRBJ2-1; D is ambiguous. CDR3 length: 15 residues. V was cut by 2 bases and J by 1 base, with 9 bases left in between. Germline V gene data show CDR1 as SGHAT and CDR2 as FQNNGV. The CDR3 loop is CASSLIASSYNEQFF. Here the CDR3 DNA reads TGTGCCAGCAGCTTAATTGCGTCATCCTACAATGAGCAGTTCTTC.

The CDR3 protein is CASSLDLERGDYEQYV. CDR3 sequence (DNA): TGTGCCAGCAGCTTAGATCTTGAGCGGGGGGACTACGAGCAGTACGTC. The chain combines TRBV11-2 with TRBJ2-7, with 9 bases fitting TRBD2. Looked up from germline, CDR1 is SGHAT and CDR2 is FQNNGV. The CDR3 spans 16 residues. The V gene end was trimmed by 0 bases and the J gene end by 3 bases; junction bases not matched to a gene: 6.

This clonotype was detected a few times. The gene calls are TRBV20-1 and TRBJ2-2; D tentatively reads TRBD1 or TRBD2 (6 bases each). V was cut by 6 bases and J by 6 bases, with 26 bases left in between. Germline V gives CDR1 DFQATT, CDR2 SNEGSKA (reference sequence). This CDR3 is built from 17 residues. CDR3 amino acids: CSANGGPPRGMSGELFF. The CDR3, as DNA: TGCAGTGCAAACGGGGGCCCACCACGGGGAATGTCCGGGGAGCTGTTTTTT.

This clonotype was seen repeatedly, ten times or more. This chain connects TRBV6-1 to TRBJ1-6, with TRBD1 as a possible D gene (6 bases). The CDR3 has 15 residues. V was clipped by 9 bases and J by 9 bases, with 21 bases between them. Germline V gene lookup returns CDR1 MNHNS and CDR2 SASEGT. CDR3 in amino acids: CASSHRRGEGSPLHF. CDR3 coding DNA: TGTGCCAGTTCCCATCGCAGGGGTGAGGGTTCACCCCTCCACTTT.

This clonotype showed up just a few times. CDR3 in amino acids: CASSWTGGKSEAFF. The CDR3 nucleotides read TGTGCCAGCAGTTGGACAGGGGGGAAGAGTGAAGCTTTCTTT. J is TRBJ1-1 and V is TRBV12-3 or TRBV12-4; 10 bases agree with TRBD1. The CDR3 has 14 amino acids. J was trimmed by 7 bases and V by 4 bases; bases with no gene match: 6.

This clonotype was observed a few times. V usage is TRBV12-3 or TRBV12-4 and J usage is TRBJ2-3; 13 bases are shared with TRBD2. The V segment lost 6 bases and the J segment 3 bases; nucleotides outside the gene matches: 9. This CDR3 contains 17 residues. CDR3 sequence reads: CASRRTSGSLRTDTQYF. The CDR3 nucleotides are TGTGCCAGCAGGCGGACTAGCGGGAGTTTGAGAACAGATACGCAGTATTTT.